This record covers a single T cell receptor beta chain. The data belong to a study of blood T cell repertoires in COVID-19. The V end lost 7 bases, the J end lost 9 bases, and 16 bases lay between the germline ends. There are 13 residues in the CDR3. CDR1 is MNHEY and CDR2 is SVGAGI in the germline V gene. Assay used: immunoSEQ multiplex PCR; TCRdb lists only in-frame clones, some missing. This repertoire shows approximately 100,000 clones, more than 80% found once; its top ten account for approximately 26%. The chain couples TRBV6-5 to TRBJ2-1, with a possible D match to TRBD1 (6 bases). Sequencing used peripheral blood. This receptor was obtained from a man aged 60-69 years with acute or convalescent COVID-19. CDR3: CASKIQGGSEQFF. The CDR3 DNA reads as TGTGCCAGCAAGATACAGGGTGGAAGTGAGCAGTTCTTC.